This is a list of T cell receptor beta chains from one sample in a study of shared clonotypes between healthy human individuals. The assay was immunoSEQ multiplex PCR, and TCRdb's table has in-frame clones only and misses some. The repertoire holds about 2.3 million clones, with 85% to 95% as singletons. Sequenced input: naive CD4+ T cells from PBMCs. The source of these receptors is a man aged 18 to 29 in good health. Some clones in this sample may be carry-over from other donors' samples. The CDR3 runs from the conserved cysteine through the conserved F or W. Each record gives: J gene, V gene, clone size, CDR3 length, D gene, CDR3 DNA, CDR3 protein. D genes are given only for firm matches. The size field is filled for only some rows; it gives once, few, many or a size class.

J: TRBJ2-5; V: TRBV5-6; size: .; length: 14; D: .; DNA: TGTGCCAGCAGTCCGGGGGTCAGCCCGGAGACCCAGTACTTC; CDR3: CASSPGVSPETQYF
J: TRBJ1-4; V: TRBV5-4; size: .; length: 14; D: .; DNA: TGTGCCAGCAGCTTGTATGACAGACGAGAAAAACTGTTTTTT; CDR3: CASSLYDRREKLFF
J: TRBJ2-5; V: TRBV29-1; size: .; length: 12; D: .; DNA: TGCAGCGTTGGCAGCAGACAAGAGACCCAGTACTTC; CDR3: CSVGSRQETQYF
J: TRBJ2-3; V: TRBV27; size: .; length: 13; D: .; DNA: TGTGCCAGCAGTTTGGGGGTCACAGATACGCAGTATTTT; CDR3: CASSLGVTDTQYF
J: TRBJ2-5; V: TRBV5-8; size: .; length: 15; D: TRBD1; DNA: TGTGCCAGCAGCTTGGGACAGGGTTGGGAAGAGACCCAGTACTTC; CDR3: CASSLGQGWEETQYF
J: TRBJ2-7; V: TRBV2; size: once; length: 13; D: TRBD2; DNA: TGTGCCAGCCCCCTAGCGGGAGGGACCGAGCAGTACTTC; CDR3: CASPLAGGTEQYF
J: TRBJ2-7; V: TRBV11-2; size: .; length: 15; D: TRBD2; DNA: TGTGCCAGCAGCTTAGGGGGACTAGCGGAGGGCGAGCAGTACTTC; CDR3: CASSLGGLAEGEQYF
J: TRBJ1-2; V: TRBV7-9; size: few; length: 17; D: TRBD1; DNA: TGTGCCAGCAGCTCTCCTCCGGGGACAGGGCTTCACTATGGCTACACCTTC; CDR3: CASSSPPGTGLHYGYTF
J: TRBJ2-1; V: TRBV14; size: .; length: 17; D: TRBD2; DNA: TGTGCCAGCAGCCAGATCCTAGCGGGAGTGCGTTACAATGAGCAGTTCTTC; CDR3: CASSQILAGVRYNEQFF
J: TRBJ1-2; V: TRBV10-3; size: .; length: 12; D: .; DNA: TGTGCCACCCATAGGGGGAACTATGGCTACACCTTC; CDR3: CATHRGNYGYTF
J: TRBJ2-2; V: TRBV4-2; size: once; length: 16; D: .; DNA: TGTGCCAGCAGCCAAGGGGTAGCGGCAAACACCGGGGAGCTGTTTTTT; CDR3: CASSQGVAANTGELFF
J: TRBJ2-2; V: TRBV30; size: .; length: 14; D: .; DNA: TGCGCCAGTAGCCGGACAGTGGACACCGGGGAGCTGTTTTTT; CDR3: CASSRTVDTGELFF
J: TRBJ2-1; V: TRBV18; size: .; length: 13; D: .; DNA: TGTGCCAGCTCATTCGTACAAGACAATGAGCAGTTCTTC; CDR3: CASSFVQDNEQFF
J: TRBJ1-5; V: TRBV5-6; size: .; length: 17; D: .; DNA: TGTGCCAGCAGCGTTGTAGGAGGGGCAGGCTCTAATCAGCCCCAGCATTTT; CDR3: CASSVVGGAGSNQPQHF
J: TRBJ1-3; V: TRBV5-4; size: few; length: 15; D: .; DNA: TGTGCCAGCGGCGACCGCAGGGTTCCCGGAAACACCATATATTTT; CDR3: CASGDRRVPGNTIYF
J: TRBJ1-2; V: TRBV5-4; size: .; length: 14; D: TRBD1; DNA: TGTGCCAGCAGCCGGCAGGGGGGTGACTATGGCTACACCTTC; CDR3: CASSRQGGDYGYTF
J: TRBJ2-7; V: TRBV19; size: .; length: 15; D: TRBD2; DNA: TGTGCCAGTAGTATAGTGGCGGGAGGGATCTACGAGCAGTACTTC; CDR3: CASSIVAGGIYEQYF
J: TRBJ2-7; V: TRBV7-9; size: .; length: 15; D: .; DNA: TGTGCCAGCACCCAGGGGTCTACGGGAATGGACGAGCAGTACTTC; CDR3: CASTQGSTGMDEQYF
J: TRBJ1-5; V: TRBV6-1; size: .; length: 17; D: .; DNA: TGTGCCAGCAGTGCCCTGATGGCGGACAGCCTAACTAGGCCCCAGCATTTT; CDR3: CASSALMADSLTRPQHF
J: TRBJ2-7; V: TRBV29-1; size: .; length: 13; D: TRBD1; DNA: TGCAGCGTTTCTAGGACAGGGGGCTACGAGCAGTACTTC; CDR3: CSVSRTGGYEQYF
J: TRBJ1-1; V: TRBV27; size: few; length: 14; D: .; DNA: TGTGCCAGCGGGGGGGGCAGGGAGGATACTGAAGCTTTCTTT; CDR3: CASGGGREDTEAFF
J: TRBJ2-1; V: TRBV5-4; size: .; length: 15; D: .; DNA: TGTGCCAGCGAGGTAGGGGTGAGCTCCTACAATGAGCAGTTCTTC; CDR3: CASEVGVSSYNEQFF
J: TRBJ2-1; V: TRBV28; size: .; length: 14; D: .; DNA: TGTGCCAGCGGGGGGACGGCGGCCTACAATGAGCAGTTCTTC; CDR3: CASGGTAAYNEQFF
J: TRBJ2-3; V: TRBV29-1; size: .; length: 14; D: .; DNA: TGCAGCACCTCGGCGGGGCAGGTTACAGATACGCAGTATTTT; CDR3: CSTSAGQVTDTQYF